Sequencing of this T cell receptor beta chain was carried out in a study of neoadjuvant anti-PD-1 for oral cavity cancer. CDR1 and CDR2 (germline): LNHDA, SQIVND (reference sequence). V lost 6 bases and J lost 0, with 11 bases in between. The CDR3 is made up of 14 amino acids. Method: immunoSEQ multiplex PCR; TCRdb's copy keeps in-frame clones and lacks some. The repertoire consists of more than 7,500 clones, with 64% occurring once and the leading ten covering 4.2%. The time point is: after neoadjuvant nivolumab, at surgical resection. Patients were newly diagnosed with stage II-IVA oral cavity squamous cell carcinoma without prior systemic or radiation treatment. Analysis of PBMCs was direct, with no culture step.

The source of this sequence is a person aged 35-79 years with oral cavity squamous cell carcinoma. Here the sequenced sample was PBMCs, taken after nivolumab (anti-PD-1) treatment. The genes are TRBV19 and TRBJ1-1, with a weak D call TRBD1 (6 bases). The CDR3: CASRKTGMNTEAFF. CDR3 nucleotides: TGTGCCAGTAGGAAGACAGGAATGAACACTGAAGCTTTCTTT. Looking up the rest from reference TRBV19 and TRBJ1-1 gives the full variable domain: DGGITQSPKYLFRKEGQNVTLSCEQNLNHDAMYWYRQDPGQGLRLIYYSQIVNDFQKGDIAEGYSVSREKKESFPLTVTSAQKNPTAFYLCASRKTGMNTEAFFGQGTRLTVV.